This T cell receptor (beta chain) came from a study of blood T cell repertoires in COVID-19. Germline CDR1 and CDR2: MGHDK and SYGVNS. Trimming cost V 5 bases and J 1 base; bases outside gene matches: 7. This CDR3 is built from 15 residues. The table came from immunoSEQ multiplex PCR; TCRdb's copy has only in-frame clones and leaves some out. The table shows about 150,000 clones, with about 80% occurring only once. Seattle enrolled patients during active infection and tracked them longitudinally. Material for sequencing was peripheral blood. The sequence came from a woman aged 60-75 years with COVID-19, enrolled during active disease. This chain links TRBV25-1 with TRBJ1-1; TRBD1 matches at 7 bases. The CDR3 nucleotides read TGTGCCAGCAGTAAGAGGGGGCAGGGGAACACTGAAGCTTTCTTT. Protein: CASSKRGQGNTEAFF. The whole variable domain, filled in from reference TRBV25-1 and TRBJ1-1, reads EADIYQTPRYLVIGTGKKITLECSQTMGHDKMYWYQQDPGMELHLIHYSYGVNSTEKGDLSSESTVSRIRTEHFPLTLESARPSHTSQYLCASSKRGQGNTEAFFGQGTRLTVV.